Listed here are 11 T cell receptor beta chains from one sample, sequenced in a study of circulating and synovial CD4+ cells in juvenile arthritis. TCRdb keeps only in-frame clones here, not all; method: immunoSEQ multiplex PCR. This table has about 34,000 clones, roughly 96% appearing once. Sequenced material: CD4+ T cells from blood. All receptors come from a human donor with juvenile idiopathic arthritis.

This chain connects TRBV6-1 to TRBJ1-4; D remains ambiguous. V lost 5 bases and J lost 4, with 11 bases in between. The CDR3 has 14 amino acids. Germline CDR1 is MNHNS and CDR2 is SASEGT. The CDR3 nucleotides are TGTGCCAGCAGTCCTCCGGGAGTTAATGAAAAACTGTTTTTT. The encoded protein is CASSPPGVNEKLFF.

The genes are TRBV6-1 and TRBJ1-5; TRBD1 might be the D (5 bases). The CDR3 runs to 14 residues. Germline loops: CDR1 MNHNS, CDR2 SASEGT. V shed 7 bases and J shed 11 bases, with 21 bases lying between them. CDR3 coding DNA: TGTGCCAGCATCAAAGGGGCCTCCGGTGCGGCCCAGCATTTT. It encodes CASIKGASGAAQHF.

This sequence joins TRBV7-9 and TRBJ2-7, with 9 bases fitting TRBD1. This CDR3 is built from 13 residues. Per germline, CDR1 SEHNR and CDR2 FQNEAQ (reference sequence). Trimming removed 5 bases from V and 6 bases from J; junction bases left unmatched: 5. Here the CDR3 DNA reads TGTGCCAGCAGCCAACGGACAGGGGTCGAGCAGTACTTC. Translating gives CASSQRTGVEQYF.

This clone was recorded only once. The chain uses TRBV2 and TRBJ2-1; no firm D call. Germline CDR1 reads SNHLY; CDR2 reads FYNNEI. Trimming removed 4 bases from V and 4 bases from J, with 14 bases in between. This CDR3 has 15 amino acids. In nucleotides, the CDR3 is TGTGCCAGCAGTGCGACACCGCAGATTTACAATGAGCAGTTCTTC. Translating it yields CASSATPQIYNEQFF. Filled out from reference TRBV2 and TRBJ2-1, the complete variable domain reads EPEVTQTPSHQVTQMGQEVILRCVPISNHLYFYWYRQILGQKVEFLVSFYNNEISEKSEIFDDQFSVERPDGSNFTLKIRSTKLEDSAMYFCASSATPQIYNEQFFGPGTRLTVL.

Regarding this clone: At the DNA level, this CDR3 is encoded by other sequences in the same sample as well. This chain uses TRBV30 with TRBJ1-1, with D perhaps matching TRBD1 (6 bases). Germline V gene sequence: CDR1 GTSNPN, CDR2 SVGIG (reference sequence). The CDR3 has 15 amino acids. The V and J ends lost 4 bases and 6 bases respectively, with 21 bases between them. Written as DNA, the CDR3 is TGTGCCTGGACCTATTTTGGGGGCGCCCCCCCTGAAGCTTTCTTT. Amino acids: CAWTYFGGAPPEAFF.

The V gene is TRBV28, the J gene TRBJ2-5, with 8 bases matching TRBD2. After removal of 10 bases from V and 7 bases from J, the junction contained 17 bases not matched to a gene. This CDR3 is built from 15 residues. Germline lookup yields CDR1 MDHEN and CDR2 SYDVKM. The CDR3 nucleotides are TGTGCCACCCAACGGGGGGGCGGCCATCTGGGGACCCAGTACTTC. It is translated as CATQRGGGHLGTQYF.

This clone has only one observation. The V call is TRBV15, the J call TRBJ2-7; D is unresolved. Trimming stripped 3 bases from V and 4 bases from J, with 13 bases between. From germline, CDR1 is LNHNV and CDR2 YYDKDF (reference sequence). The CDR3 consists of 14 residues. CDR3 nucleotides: TGTGCCACCAGCAGGCAGAAGTCGTTATACGAGCAGTACTTC. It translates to CATSRQKSLYEQYF.

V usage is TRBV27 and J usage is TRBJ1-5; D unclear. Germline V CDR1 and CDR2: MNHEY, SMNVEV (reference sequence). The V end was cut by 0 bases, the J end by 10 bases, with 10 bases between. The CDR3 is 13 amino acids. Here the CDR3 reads CASSLSPRGPQHF. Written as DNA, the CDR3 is TGTGCCAGCAGTTTATCGCCGCGAGGTCCCCAGCATTTT.

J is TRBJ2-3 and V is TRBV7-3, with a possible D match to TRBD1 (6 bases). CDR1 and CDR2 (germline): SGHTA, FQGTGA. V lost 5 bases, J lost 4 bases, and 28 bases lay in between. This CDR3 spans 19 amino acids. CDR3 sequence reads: CASSRYSPTGPPPPDTQYF. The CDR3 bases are TGTGCCAGCAGCCGCTACTCACCCACAGGGCCACCTCCCCCAGATACGCAGTATTTT.

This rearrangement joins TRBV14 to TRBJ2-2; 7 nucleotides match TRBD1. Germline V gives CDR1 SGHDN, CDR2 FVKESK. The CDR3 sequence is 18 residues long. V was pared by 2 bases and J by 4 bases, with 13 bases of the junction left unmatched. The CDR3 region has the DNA TGTGCCAGCAGCCAAAAGAGGGAAGACAGGGCGGCCACCGGGGAGCTGTTTTTT. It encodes CASSQKREDRAATGELFF.

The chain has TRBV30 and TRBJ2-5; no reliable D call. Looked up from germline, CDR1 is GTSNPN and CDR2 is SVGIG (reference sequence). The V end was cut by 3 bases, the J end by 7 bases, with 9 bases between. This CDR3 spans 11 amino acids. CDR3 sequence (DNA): TGTGCCTGGAGGGGTGAGGTGACCCAGTACTTC. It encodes CAWRGEVTQYF.